This entry lists 17 T cell receptor beta chains sequenced from one sample in a study of blood T cell repertoires in COVID-19. The data were produced by immunoSEQ multiplex PCR, yet TCRdb's version contains in-frame clones alone and is incomplete. The sample has approximately 270,000 clones, 88% seen once. What was sequenced was peripheral blood. The receptors were sampled from a woman younger than 45 with COVID-19, enrolled during active disease.

The rearrangement joins TRBV2 to TRBJ2-1, with D maybe TRBD2 (5 bases). Per the germline V gene, CDR1 is SNHLY and CDR2 is FYNNEI. The germline V and J ends were trimmed by 7 bases and 4 bases, with 14 bases remaining between them. This CDR3 is built from 14 residues. The CDR3 sequence is CASKGSDEYNEQFF. As DNA, the CDR3 is TGTGCCAGCAAAGGTAGCGATGAATACAATGAGCAGTTCTTC.

The chain employs TRBV2 and TRBJ2-1; tentatively, D is TRBD2 (5 bases). From germline, CDR1 is SNHLY and CDR2 FYNNEI. The CDR3 consists of 14 residues. V lost 8 bases and J 8 bases, leaving 19 bases between the germline ends. CDR3 coding DNA: TGTGCCAGCGAAGCGGACGCCGCCGGCTATGAGCAGTTCTTC. This gives the protein CASEADAAGYEQFF.

The J gene is TRBJ2-5, the V gene TRBV9; 13 nucleotides match TRBD2. After removal of 0 bases from V and 3 bases from J, the junction contained 8 bases not matched to a gene. The germline V gene has CDR1 SGDLS and CDR2 YYNGEE. CDR3 length: 18 residues. DNA of the CDR3: TGTGCCAGCAGCGTAGTAGTCCGGGGACTAGCGGGGAAAGAGACCCAGTACTTC. It yields the protein CASSVVVRGLAGKETQYF.

V is TRBV6-5 and J is TRBJ1-2; possibly TRBD1 for D (5 bases). CDR3 length equals 16 residues. V lost 0 bases and J 5 bases, leaving 16 bases between the germline ends. The germline V gene encodes CDR1 MNHEY and CDR2 SVGAGI. The CDR3 DNA follows: TGTGCCAGCAGTTACTCGACGGCGGGGCAGAGTTATGGCTACACCTTC. Protein product: CASSYSTAGQSYGYTF.

This clone was observed a single time. The CDR3 reads CASSTGTSVRNEQFF. The CDR3 DNA is TGTGCCAGCAGCACCGGGACTAGCGTGAGGAATGAGCAGTTCTTC. V gene TRBV7-2 combines with J gene TRBJ2-1; TRBD2 matches at 10 bases. Germline trimming cut 5 bases from V and 7 bases from J; bases unmatched to any gene: 8. CDR1 SGHTA and CDR2 FQGNSA come from the germline V gene. There are 15 residues in the CDR3.

This chain uses TRBV5-1 with TRBJ1-2, with 9 bases fitting TRBD1. Germline assignment: CDR1 SGHRS and CDR2 YFSETQ. This CDR3 contains 12 residues. V gave up 4 bases and J gave up 10 bases; unmatched junction bases: 5. The DNA for the CDR3 is TGCGCCAGCAGCCCAGGGACAGGGTCCTACACCTTC. It encodes CASSPGTGSYTF.

Points on this clone: One junction end disagrees with the germline gene, perhaps due to a read error. The chain couples TRBV4-3 to TRBJ2-1; 9 nucleotides match TRBD2. Per the germline V gene, CDR1 is LGHNA and CDR2 is YSLEER. The CDR3 is made up of 14 amino acids. CDR3 nucleotide sequence: TGCGCCAGCAGCCAAGACGTGCTAGCGGGGTCCGGGATCTTC. Protein sequence: CASSQDVLAGSGIF.

The chain has TRBV5-1 and TRBJ1-1; weak D call: TRBD1 (5 bases). This CDR3 is built from 14 residues. Trimming cost V 4 bases and J 1 base, with 11 bases left between them. Germline values: CDR1 SGHRS, CDR2 YFSETQ. DNA for the CDR3: TGCGCCAGCAGCGCGGGACCGGCGAACACTGAAGCTTTCTTT. It translates to CASSAGPANTEAFF. The variable domain in full, completed from reference TRBV5-1 and TRBJ1-1, reads KAGVTQTPRYLIKTRGQQVTLSCSPISGHRSVSWYQQTPGQGLQFLFEYFSETQRNKGNFPGRFSGRQFSNSRSEMNVSTLELGDSALYLCASSAGPANTEAFFGQGTRLTVV.

The rearrangement links TRBV5-6 to TRBJ2-3; TRBD1 agrees at 8 bases. CDR1 is SGHDT and CDR2 is YYEEEE in the germline V gene. This CDR3 has 16 residues. The junction had 9 bases not matched to a gene; V was cut back by 1 base and J by 5 bases. CDR3 region: CASSLIPTGVGDTQYF. The CDR3 DNA is TGTGCCAGCAGCTTGATACCGACAGGGGTCGGAGATACGCAGTATTTT.

V gene TRBV11-1 combines with J gene TRBJ1-3, with a tentative D call TRBD1 (6 bases). This CDR3 region has 14 residues. The germline gives CDR1 SGHAT, CDR2 FQDESV (reference sequence). V shed 5 bases and J shed 4 bases, with 12 bases lying between them. The CDR3 here is CASSHTGSGNTIYF. DNA for the CDR3: TGTGCCAGCAGCCATACAGGGTCCGGAAACACCATATATTTT. The whole variable domain, filled in from reference TRBV11-1 and TRBJ1-3, reads EAEVAQSPRYKITEKSQAVAFWCDPISGHATLYWYRQILGQGPELLVQFQDESVVDDSQLPKDRFSAERLKGVDSTLKIQPAELGDSAMYLCASSHTGSGNTIYFGEGSWLTVV.

In regard to this clone: Sequence at one end of the junction differs from germline and may be a read error. V and J are TRBV24-1 and TRBJ1-2, with D possibly being TRBD1 (5 bases). The germline V gene encodes CDR1 KGHDR and CDR2 SFDVKD. The CDR3 contains 13 residues. CDR3 sequence (DNA): TGTGCCACCAGTGATTTTAGGCTCAGGGTGATCTCCTTC. Translating gives CATSDFRLRVISF.

J is TRBJ2-7 and V is TRBV15, with D tentatively TRBD1 (7 bases). This CDR3 spans 16 amino acids. Germline CDR1 LNHNV, CDR2 YYDKDF (reference sequence). V was trimmed by 0 bases and J by 2 bases, leaving 14 bases between them. CDR3 in DNA: TGTGCCACCAGCAGAGATGGGGGGACAGCCACCTACGAGCAGTACTTC. Amino acids: CATSRDGGTATYEQYF.

The V and J genes are TRBV2 and TRBJ1-3, with TRBD1 as a possible D gene (6 bases). V was trimmed by 6 bases and J by 3 bases, leaving 15 bases between them. The germline V gene encodes CDR1 SNHLY and CDR2 FYNNEI. CDR3 size: 15 residues. This chain's CDR3 is CASRQQGLRGNTIYF. CDR3 bases: TGTGCCAGCAGGCAACAGGGTTTACGTGGAAACACCATATATTTT. The variable domain in full, completed from reference TRBV2 and TRBJ1-3, reads EPEVTQTPSHQVTQMGQEVILRCVPISNHLYFYWYRQILGQKVEFLVSFYNNEISEKSEIFDDQFSVERPDGSNFTLKIRSTKLEDSAMYFCASRQQGLRGNTIYFGEGSWLTVV.

The V call is TRBV27, the J call TRBJ2-3; 7 positions match TRBD2. The ends lost 3 bases at V and 2 bases at J; junction bases unmatched: 8. This CDR3 region has 16 residues. The germline CDR1 and CDR2 sequences are MNHEY and SMNVEV (reference sequence). For the CDR3, the DNA is TGTGCCAGCAGTTTTATGACTAGCATCCCCACAGATACGCAGTATTTT. Protein product: CASSFMTSIPTDTQYF.

V is TRBV4-3 and J is TRBJ2-1; D may be TRBD2 (6 bases). Germline CDR1 LGHNA, CDR2 YSLEER. The CDR3 is 17 amino acids. Trimming took off 0 bases at V and 5 bases at J, with 17 bases between the two ends. CDR3 protein: CASSQDLLRGIDNEQFF. The CDR3 DNA reads as TGCGCCAGCAGCCAAGATCTGTTGCGGGGAATCGACAATGAGCAGTTCTTC.

The rearrangement links TRBV30 to TRBJ1-1; D is ambiguous. The germline V gene has CDR1 GTSNPN and CDR2 SVGIG (reference sequence). Trimming stripped 5 bases from V and 1 base from J, with 14 bases between. This CDR3 is 14 amino acids long. The CDR3 reads CAWGRETENTEAFF. DNA of the CDR3: TGTGCCTGGGGTCGGGAAACCGAGAACACTGAAGCTTTCTTT.

V gene TRBV4-1 combines with J gene TRBJ1-5; 7 bases map to TRBD1. Germline V gene sequence: CDR1 MGHRA, CDR2 YSYEKL. The CDR3 totals 15 residues. J lost 9 bases, V lost 3 bases, and 11 bases had no gene match. CDR3 in amino acids: CASSQTDRDVGPQHF. The CDR3 nucleotides read TGCGCCAGCAGCCAGACCGACAGGGATGTCGGGCCCCAGCATTTT.